This T cell receptor beta chain comes out of a study of T cells in Graves' hyperthyroidism and ophthalmopathy. It was RNA transcripts that yielded the amplified TCR beta CDR3 regions. HTBI primers were used for first-round RT-PCR of the TCR CDR3. Each CDR3 protein is one row after TCRdb ran MiXCR on the multiplex PCR reads. The table lists 560,000 or so distinct CDR3 sequences, 35% to 55% of them singletons. In this sample, this clonotype turned up many times. Its antigen is unidentified. Exclusion criteria comprised uncontrolled infection, other autoimmune disease, pregnancy or lactation. General study points: Peripheral blood also featured most of the thyroid clonotypes expanded above 0.001. In simple terms, a model built on 13 V-J features told ophthalmopathy apart from stable hyperthyroidism.

Sequenced: peripheral blood or thyroid tissue (not recorded which). The sequence was collected from a woman aged 18-29 years with Graves' hyperthyroidism.

The CDR3 loop reads CASSDWTGGEKLFF. CDR3 coding DNA: TGTGCCAGCAGCGATTGGACAGGGGGGGAAAAACTGTTTTTT. V is TRBV2 and J is TRBJ1-4; 10 bases line up with TRBD1. V gave up 6 bases and J gave up 8 bases; unmatched junction bases: 6. CDR3 size: 14 residues. Per germline, CDR1 SNHLY and CDR2 FYNNEI.